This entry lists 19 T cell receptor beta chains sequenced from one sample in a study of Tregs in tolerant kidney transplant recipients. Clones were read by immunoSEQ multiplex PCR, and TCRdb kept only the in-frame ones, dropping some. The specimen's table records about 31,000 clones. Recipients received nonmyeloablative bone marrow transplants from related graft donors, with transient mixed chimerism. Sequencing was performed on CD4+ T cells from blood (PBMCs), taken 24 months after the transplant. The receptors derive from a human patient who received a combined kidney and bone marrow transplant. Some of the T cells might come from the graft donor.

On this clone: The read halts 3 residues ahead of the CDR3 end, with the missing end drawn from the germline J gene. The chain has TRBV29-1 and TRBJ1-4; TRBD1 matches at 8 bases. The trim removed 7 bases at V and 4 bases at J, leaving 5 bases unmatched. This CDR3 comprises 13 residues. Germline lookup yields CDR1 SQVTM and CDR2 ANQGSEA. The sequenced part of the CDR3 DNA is TGCAGCGCACACAGGGGGGTTAATGAAAAA. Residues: CSAHRGVNEK. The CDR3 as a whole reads CSAHRGVNEKLFF.

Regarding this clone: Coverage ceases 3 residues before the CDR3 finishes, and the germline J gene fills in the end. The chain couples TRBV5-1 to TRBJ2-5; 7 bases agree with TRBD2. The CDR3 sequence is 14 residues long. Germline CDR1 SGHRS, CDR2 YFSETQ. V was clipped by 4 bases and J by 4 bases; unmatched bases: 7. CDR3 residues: CASSPGGSGETQYF. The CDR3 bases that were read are TGCGCCAGCAGCCCCGGCGGGAGCGGAGAGACC.

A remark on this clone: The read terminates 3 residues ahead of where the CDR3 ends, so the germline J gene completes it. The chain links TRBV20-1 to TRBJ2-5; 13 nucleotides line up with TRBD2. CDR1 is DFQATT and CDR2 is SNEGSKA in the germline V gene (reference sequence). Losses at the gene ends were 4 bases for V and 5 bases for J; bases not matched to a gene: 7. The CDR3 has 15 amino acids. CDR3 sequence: CSATGLAGVRETQYF. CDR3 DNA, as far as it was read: TGCAGTGCTACCGGACTAGCGGGAGTGCGCGAGACC.

CDR3 bases read: TGCAGTGCTAGTAGCGGGGGCACAGATACG. Protein product: CSASSGGTDT. The full CDR3 sequence reads CSASSGGTDTQYF. The chain recombines TRBV20-1 with TRBJ2-3, with 8 bases matching TRBD2. The sequence runs out 3 residues before the end of the CDR3; the remainder is reconstructed from the germline J gene. Trimming took 3 bases from V and 1 from J; bases not matched to a gene: 0. The germline CDR1 and CDR2 sequences are DFQATT and SNEGSKA (reference sequence). This CDR3 has 13 residues.

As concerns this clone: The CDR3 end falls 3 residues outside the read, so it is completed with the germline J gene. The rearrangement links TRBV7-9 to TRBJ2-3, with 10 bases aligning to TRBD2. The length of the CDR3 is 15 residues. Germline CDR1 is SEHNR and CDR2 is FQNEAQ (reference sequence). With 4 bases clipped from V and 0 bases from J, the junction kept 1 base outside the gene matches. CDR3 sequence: CASSSGLASTDTQYF. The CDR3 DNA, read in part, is TGTGCCAGCAGCTCGGGACTAGCGAGCACAGATACG.

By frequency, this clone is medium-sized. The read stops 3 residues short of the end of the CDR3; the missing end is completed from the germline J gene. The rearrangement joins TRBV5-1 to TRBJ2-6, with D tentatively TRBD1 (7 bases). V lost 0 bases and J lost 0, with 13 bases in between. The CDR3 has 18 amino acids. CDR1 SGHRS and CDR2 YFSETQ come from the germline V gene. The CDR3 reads CASSLGQGGHSGANVLTF. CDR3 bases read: TGCGCCAGCAGCTTGGGCCAGGGGGGCCACTCTGGGGCCAACGTC.

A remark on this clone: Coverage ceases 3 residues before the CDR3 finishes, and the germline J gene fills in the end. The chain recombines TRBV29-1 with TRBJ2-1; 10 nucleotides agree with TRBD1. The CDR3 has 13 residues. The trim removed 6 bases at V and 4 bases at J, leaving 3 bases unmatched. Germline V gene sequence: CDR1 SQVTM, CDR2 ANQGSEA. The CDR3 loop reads CSVGQGEYNEQFF. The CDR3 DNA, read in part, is TGCAGCGTCGGACAGGGGGAATACAATGAG.

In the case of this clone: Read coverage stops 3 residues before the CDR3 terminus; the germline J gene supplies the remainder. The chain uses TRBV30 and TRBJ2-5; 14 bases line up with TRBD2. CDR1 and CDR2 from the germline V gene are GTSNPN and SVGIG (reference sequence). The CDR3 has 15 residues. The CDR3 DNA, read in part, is TGTGCCTGGAGTGTAGGGACTAGCGGGAGATCCACC. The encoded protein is CAWSVGTSGRST. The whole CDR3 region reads CAWSVGTSGRSTQYF.

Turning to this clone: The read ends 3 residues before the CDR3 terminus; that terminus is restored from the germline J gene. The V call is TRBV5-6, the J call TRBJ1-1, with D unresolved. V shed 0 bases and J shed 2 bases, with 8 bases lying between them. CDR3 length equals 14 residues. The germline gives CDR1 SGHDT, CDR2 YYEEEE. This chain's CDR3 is CASSLGQANTEAFF. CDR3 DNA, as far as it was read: TGTGCCAGCAGCTTGGGGCAGGCAAACACTGAA.

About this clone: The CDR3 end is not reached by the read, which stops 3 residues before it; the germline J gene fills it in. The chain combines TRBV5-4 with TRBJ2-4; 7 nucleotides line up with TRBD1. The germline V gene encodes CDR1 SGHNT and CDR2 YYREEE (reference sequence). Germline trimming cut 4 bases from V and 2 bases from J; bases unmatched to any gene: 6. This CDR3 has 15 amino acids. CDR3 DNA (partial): TGTGCCAGCAGCCGACAGGGTACGACCAAAAACATT. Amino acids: CASSRQGTTKNI. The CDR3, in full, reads CASSRQGTTKNIQYF.

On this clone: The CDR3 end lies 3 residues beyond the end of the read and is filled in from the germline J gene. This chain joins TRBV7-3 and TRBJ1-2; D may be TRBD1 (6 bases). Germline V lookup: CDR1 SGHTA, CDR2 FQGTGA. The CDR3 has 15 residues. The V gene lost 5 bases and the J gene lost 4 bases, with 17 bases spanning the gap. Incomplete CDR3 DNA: TGTGCCAGCAGCCCAAGCGGGGGCGCGGGCTATGGC. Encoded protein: CASSPSGGAGYG. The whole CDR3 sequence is CASSPSGGAGYGYTF.

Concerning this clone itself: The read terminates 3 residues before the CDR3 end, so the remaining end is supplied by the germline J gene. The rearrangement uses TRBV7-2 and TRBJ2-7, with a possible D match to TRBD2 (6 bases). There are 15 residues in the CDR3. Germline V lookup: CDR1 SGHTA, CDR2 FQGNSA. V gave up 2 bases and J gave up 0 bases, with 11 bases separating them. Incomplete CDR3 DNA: TGTGCCAGCAGCTTAAGGATCGGGGGCTCCTACGAG. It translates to CASSLRIGGSYE. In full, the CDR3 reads CASSLRIGGSYEQYF. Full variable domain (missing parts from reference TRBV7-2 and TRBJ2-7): GAGVSQSPSNKVTEKGKDVELRCDPISGHTALYWYRQSLGQGLEFLIYFQGNSAPDKSGLPSDRFSAERTGGSVSTLTIQRTQQEDSAVYLCASSLRIGGSYEQYFGPGTRLTVT.

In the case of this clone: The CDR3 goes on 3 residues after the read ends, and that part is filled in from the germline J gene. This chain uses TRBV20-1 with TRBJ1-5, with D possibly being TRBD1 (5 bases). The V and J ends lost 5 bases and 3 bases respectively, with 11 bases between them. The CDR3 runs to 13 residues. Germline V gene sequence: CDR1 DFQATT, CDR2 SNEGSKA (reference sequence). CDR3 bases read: TGCAGTGCTCTTCAAGGGGCCAATCAGCCC. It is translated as CSALQGANQP. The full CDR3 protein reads CSALQGANQPQHF.

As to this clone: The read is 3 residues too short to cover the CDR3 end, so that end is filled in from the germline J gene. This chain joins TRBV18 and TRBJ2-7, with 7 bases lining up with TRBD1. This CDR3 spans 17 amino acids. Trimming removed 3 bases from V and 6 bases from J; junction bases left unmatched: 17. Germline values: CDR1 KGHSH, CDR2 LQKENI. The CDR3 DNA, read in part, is TGTGCCAGCTCACCGATAGGAAGCACAGGGGATCTCGGCGAG. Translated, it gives CASSPIGSTGDLGE. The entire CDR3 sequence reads CASSPIGSTGDLGEQYF. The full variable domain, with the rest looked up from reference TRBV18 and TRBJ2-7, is NAGVMQNPRHLVRRRGQEARLRCSPMKGHSHVYWYRQLPEEGLKFMVYLQKENIIDESGMPKERFSAEFPKEGPSILRIQQVVRGDSAAYFCASSPIGSTGDLGEQYFGPGTRLTVT.

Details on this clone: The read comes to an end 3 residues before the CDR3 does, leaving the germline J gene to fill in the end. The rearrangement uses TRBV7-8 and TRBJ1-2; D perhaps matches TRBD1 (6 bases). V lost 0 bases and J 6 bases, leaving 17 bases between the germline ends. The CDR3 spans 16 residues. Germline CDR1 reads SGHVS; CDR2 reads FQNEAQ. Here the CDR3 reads CASSLALAGTWNGYTF. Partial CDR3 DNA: TGTGCCAGCAGCTTAGCGTTGGCAGGGACATGGAATGGC.

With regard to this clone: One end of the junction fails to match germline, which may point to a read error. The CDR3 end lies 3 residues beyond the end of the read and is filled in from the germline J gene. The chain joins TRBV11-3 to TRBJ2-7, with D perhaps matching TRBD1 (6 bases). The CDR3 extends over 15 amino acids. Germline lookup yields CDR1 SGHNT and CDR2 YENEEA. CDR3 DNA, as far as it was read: TGTGCCAGCAGCTTAGGGGGCAGGGGCTCCGACGAG. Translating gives CASSLGGRGSDE. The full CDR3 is CASSLGGRGSDEQYF. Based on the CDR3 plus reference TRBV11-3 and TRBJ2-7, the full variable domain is EAGVVQSPRYKIIEKKQPVAFWCNPISGHNTLYWYLQNLGQGPELLIRYENEEAVDDSQLPKDRFSAERLKGVDSTLKIQPAELGDSAVYLCASSLGGRGSDEQYFGPGTRLTVT.

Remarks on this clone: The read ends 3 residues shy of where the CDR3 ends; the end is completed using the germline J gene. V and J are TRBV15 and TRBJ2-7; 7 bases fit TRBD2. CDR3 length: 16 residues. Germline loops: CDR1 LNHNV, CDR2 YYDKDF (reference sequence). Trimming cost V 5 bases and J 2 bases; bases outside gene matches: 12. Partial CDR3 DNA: TGTGCCACCAGCCCAGGAGGGTCGCTAGCGGCCTACGAG. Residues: CATSPGGSLAAYE. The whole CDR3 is CATSPGGSLAAYEQYF.

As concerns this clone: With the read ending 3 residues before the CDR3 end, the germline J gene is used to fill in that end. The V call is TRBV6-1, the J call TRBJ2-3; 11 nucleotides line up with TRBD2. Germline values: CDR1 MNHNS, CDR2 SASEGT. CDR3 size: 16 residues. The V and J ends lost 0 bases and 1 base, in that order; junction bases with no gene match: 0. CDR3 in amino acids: CASSEALAGGTDTQYF. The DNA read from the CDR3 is TGTGCCAGCAGTGAAGCACTAGCGGGGGGCACAGATACG.

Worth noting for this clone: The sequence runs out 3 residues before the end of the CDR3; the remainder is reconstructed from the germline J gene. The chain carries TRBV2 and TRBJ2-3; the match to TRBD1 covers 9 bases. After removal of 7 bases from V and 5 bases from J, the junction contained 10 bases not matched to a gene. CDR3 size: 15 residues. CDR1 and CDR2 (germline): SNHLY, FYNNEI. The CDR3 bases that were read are TGTGCCAGCACCTTTACAGGGGGCGCAGGAGATACG. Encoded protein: CASTFTGGAGDT. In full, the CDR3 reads CASTFTGGAGDTQYF.